This TCR beta chain was sequenced during a study of blood T cell repertoires in COVID-19. Study at large: COVID-19 samples, acute and convalescent, were from the United States, Italy and Spain. The analysed material was cDNA or gDNA that came from T cells, B-cell-depleted T cells, or PBMCs.

There are 14 residues in the CDR3. V lost 6 bases to trimming and J lost 5 bases, with 11 bases between them. Germline V gene lookup returns CDR1 MNHNY and CDR2 SVGAGI (reference sequence). Under the authors' procedure: Counts of nucleated cells, estimated from reference gene primer amplification, were obtained. Data came from immunoSEQ multiplex PCR; TCRdb stores just in-frame clones and leaves some out. Clone size and V and J calls were adopted from that table, with D and trimming inferred from the DNA. This sample has about 230,000 clones, with approximately 82% found just once. This chain uses TRBV6-6 with TRBJ1-6; possibly TRBD1 for D (6 bases). Sequenced material: peripheral blood. The sequence derives from a woman aged 65 to 85 with active or convalescent COVID-19. CDR3 loop: CASSFDRNNSPLHF. For the CDR3, the DNA is TGTGCCAGCAGCTTCGACAGGAATAATTCACCCCTCCACTTT.